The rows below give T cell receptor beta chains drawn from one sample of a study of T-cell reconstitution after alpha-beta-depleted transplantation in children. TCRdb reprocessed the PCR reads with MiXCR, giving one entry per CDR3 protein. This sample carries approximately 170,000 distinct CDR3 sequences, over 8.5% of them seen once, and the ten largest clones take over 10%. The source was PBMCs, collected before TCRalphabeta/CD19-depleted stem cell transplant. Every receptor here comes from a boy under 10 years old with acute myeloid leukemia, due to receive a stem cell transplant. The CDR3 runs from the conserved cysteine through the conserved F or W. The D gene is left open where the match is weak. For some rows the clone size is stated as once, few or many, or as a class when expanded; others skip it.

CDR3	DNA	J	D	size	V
CASSNGEHEQYF	TGTGCCAGCAGCAATGGGGAGCACGAGCAGTACTTC	TRBJ2-7	.	many	TRBV11-3
CASSPSQGIIRNTFGNTIYF	TGTGCCAGCAGCCCATCACAGGGGATAATACGAAATACCTTTGGAAACACCATATATTTT	TRBJ1-3	TRBD1	many	TRBV25-1
CSVDGVEETQYF	TGCAGCGTTGACGGGGTAGAAGAGACCCAGTACTTC	TRBJ2-5	.	many	TRBV29-1
CASSRGLAGEHARETQYF	TGTGCCAGCTCACGGGGACTAGCGGGAGAACATGCGAGAGAGACCCAGTACTTC	TRBJ2-5	TRBD2	.	TRBV18
CASSEGDRDTGELFF	TGTGCCAGCAGTGAAGGGGACAGGGACACCGGGGAGCTGTTTTTT	TRBJ2-2	TRBD1	many	TRBV25-1
CASSDSGGTTDTQYF	TGTGCCAGCAGCGATAGCGGGGGGACCACAGATACGCAGTATTTT	TRBJ2-3	TRBD2	many	TRBV9
CASSLTGLGNTEAFF	TGTGCCAGCAGTTTGACAGGGCTTGGGAACACTGAAGCTTTCTTT	TRBJ1-1	TRBD1	many	TRBV28
CASSHGTGDTQYF	TGTGCCAGCAGCCACGGGACCGGGGATACGCAGTATTTT	TRBJ2-3	.	few	TRBV3-1
CASSEGGGGGGELFF	TGTGCCAGCAGTGAAGGGGGCGGGGGCGGCGGGGAGCTGTTTTTT	TRBJ2-2	.	many	TRBV2
CASSYDRKNSPLHF	TGTGCCAGCAGTTATGACAGGAAAAATTCACCCCTCCACTTT	TRBJ1-6	.	many	TRBV12-3/TRBV12-4
CASSFRGKETQYF	TGTGCCAGCAGCTTCCGTGGGAAAGAGACCCAGTACTTC	TRBJ2-5	.	many	TRBV7-2
CSVVRQVASGEQFF	TGCAGCGTTGTAAGGCAGGTAGCGTCGGGTGAGCAGTTCTTC	TRBJ2-1	.	many	TRBV29-1
CASSYGAGILSYEQYF	TGTGCCAGCAGTTACGGCGCAGGGATTCTCTCCTACGAGCAGTACTTC	TRBJ2-7	.	many	TRBV6-2/TRBV6-3
CASSLLAGGLLNTGELFF	TGTGCCAGCAGCTTGCTAGCGGGAGGGCTTCTGAACACCGGGGAGCTGTTTTTT	TRBJ2-2	TRBD2	many	TRBV5-5
CASSSRASSYNEQFF	TGCGCCAGCAGCTCCAGGGCCAGCTCCTACAATGAGCAGTTCTTC	TRBJ2-1	.	many	TRBV5-1
CSATSEGRIKGATEAFF	TGCAGTGCTACCTCCGAGGGCCGAATTAAGGGGGCCACTGAAGCTTTCTTT	TRBJ1-1	TRBD1	many	TRBV20-1
CAGEPDSYNEQFF	TGTGCCGGAGAGCCGGACAGCTACAATGAGCAGTTCTTC	TRBJ2-1	.	.	TRBV30
CASSAKDTQYF	TGCGCCAGCAGCGCCAAGGATACGCAGTATTTT	TRBJ2-3	.	many	TRBV5-1
CSARVAGGHNEQFF	TGCAGTGCTAGAGTTGCGGGGGGCCACAATGAGCAGTTCTTC	TRBJ2-1	TRBD2	many	TRBV20-1
CASSPRTLDDSPLHF	TGTGCCAGCAGCCCCCGGACACTAGACGACTCACCCCTCCACTTT	TRBJ1-6	.	many	TRBV7-2
CASSQVRLAETQYF	TGTGCCAGCAGCCAAGTAAGACTAGCGGAGACCCAGTACTTC	TRBJ2-5	TRBD2	many	TRBV3-1
CSVPGTGDTGELFF	TGCAGCGTTCCCGGGACAGGGGACACCGGGGAGCTGTTTTTT	TRBJ2-2	TRBD1	many	TRBV29-1
CASSEEGQGQGKLFF	TGTGCCAGCAGTGAAGAGGGACAGGGGCAGGGGAAACTGTTTTTT	TRBJ1-4	TRBD1	many	TRBV2
CASSLSVETQYF	TGTGCCAGCAGCTTATCCGTCGAGACCCAGTACTTC	TRBJ2-5	.	many	TRBV7-9
CASSKDRGNEQFF	TGTGCCAGCTCAAAGGACAGGGGGAATGAGCAGTTCTTC	TRBJ2-1	TRBD1	many	TRBV7-7
CACASPGMRDTGELFF	TGCGCCTGCGCTAGCCCCGGGATGCGGGACACCGGCGAGCTGTTTTTT	TRBJ2-2	.	once	TRBV5-1
CASGASRLAKTGELFF	TGTGCTAGTGGTGCCTCCCGACTAGCCAAAACCGGGGAGCTGTTTTTT	TRBJ2-2	TRBD2	.	TRBV12-5
CSAREGGVFTEAFF	TGCAGTGCTAGAGAGGGGGGGGTTTTCACTGAAGCTTTCTTT	TRBJ1-1	.	many	TRBV20-1
CASSLELQYTIYF	TGTGCCAGCAGCTTAGAATTACAGTACACCATATATTTT	TRBJ1-3	.	medium-sized	TRBV7-8